The rows below give T cell receptor beta chains drawn from one sample of a study of blood T cell repertoires in COVID-19. The data were produced by immunoSEQ multiplex PCR, yet TCRdb's version contains in-frame clones alone and is incomplete. The top ten hold around 2.1% of the sample, which has 250,000 to 300,000 clones, approximately 88% seen once. Specimen: peripheral blood. These TCRs come from a man aged 45 to 65 with acute or convalescent COVID-19. The CDR3 runs from the conserved cysteine through the conserved F or W. The D gene is left open where the match is weak. Clone size is not always given. Where it is, it says once, few, many or a class for expanded clones.

CDR3 DNA	CDR3 protein	clone size	CDR3 length	J gene	V gene	D gene
TGTGCCAGCAGCGTAGCCCCAGGTAACCAAGAGACCCAGTACTTC	CASSVAPGNQETQYF	NA	15	TRBJ2-5	TRBV9	NA
TGTGCCAGCTCACTCCCAGGGACCTACGAGCAGTACTTC	CASSLPGTYEQYF	NA	13	TRBJ2-7	TRBV18	NA
TGTGCCAGCAGCAAACTACAGGGGGACACTGAAGCTTTCTTT	CASSKLQGDTEAFF	NA	14	TRBJ1-1	TRBV5-5	TRBD1
TGTGCCAGCAGCGCCCTGTCTCGCGGGGGGGTCGCAGATACGCAGTATTTT	CASSALSRGGVADTQYF	NA	17	TRBJ2-3	TRBV2	TRBD2
TGTGCCAGCAGCTTGGGGCACTACAATGAGCAGTTCTTC	CASSLGHYNEQFF	NA	13	TRBJ2-1	TRBV7-3	NA
TGTGCCAGCAGTTTAGGAGGAGGCACCGGGGAGCTGTTTTTT	CASSLGGGTGELFF	NA	14	TRBJ2-2	TRBV27	NA
TGTGCCAGCAGCCACAGGGACCCTGCGTTGAGCGAGCAGTACTTC	CASSHRDPALSEQYF	few	15	TRBJ2-7	TRBV11-1	NA
TGTGCCAGCTCACCTGGACAGGGGCCTCAGCCCCAGCATTTT	CASSPGQGPQPQHF	NA	14	TRBJ1-5	TRBV18	TRBD1
TGTGCCAGTCGGAAAGGGGCTTCACCCCTCCACTTT	CASRKGASPLHF	NA	12	TRBJ1-6	TRBV6-5	NA
TGTGCCAGTAGTAGGGACACAGGAGGTCATCAGCCCCAGCATTTT	CASSRDTGGHQPQHF	NA	15	TRBJ1-5	TRBV19	NA
TGTGCCAGTAGTGCACAAACAGGGTCCAGTGAGCAGTTCTTC	CASSAQTGSSEQFF	NA	14	TRBJ2-1	TRBV19	NA
TGTGCCAGCAGTCTAGCGGGACTACATTCGGAGACCCAGTACTTC	CASSLAGLHSETQYF	NA	15	TRBJ2-5	TRBV27	TRBD2
TGCGCCAGCAGCTTGGGGGCGGGGGGGTCCCAAGAGACCCAGTACTTC	CASSLGAGGSQETQYF	NA	16	TRBJ2-5	TRBV5-1	TRBD2
TGTGCCAGCAGCCCTGCCGGGACAGGGAACACCATATATTTT	CASSPAGTGNTIYF	NA	14	TRBJ1-3	TRBV13	TRBD1
TGTGCCAGTAGTAGAGGGACAGGGGGCTTGGGCAATGAGCAGTTCTTC	CASSRGTGGLGNEQFF	NA	16	TRBJ2-1	TRBV19	TRBD1
TGCGCCAGCAGCTTGGAAGGGGCGGGGGGGCCCCCTGGCAATGAGCAGTTCTTC	CASSLEGAGGPPGNEQFF	NA	18	TRBJ2-1	TRBV5-1	TRBD2
TGTGCCAGCAGCTCGGCGGGGGTGGATACGCAGTATTTT	CASSSAGVDTQYF	NA	13	TRBJ2-3	TRBV7-3	TRBD2
TGCAGCGTTCCCTCCAGGGGTACATACAATGAGCAGTTCTTC	CSVPSRGTYNEQFF	NA	14	TRBJ2-1	TRBV29-1	NA
TGTGCCAGCAGGGTACAGGGAGTTAGGACTGAAGCTTTCTTT	CASRVQGVRTEAFF	NA	14	TRBJ1-1	TRBV2	NA
TGTGCCTGCTACAGGGTGCGCCACTCTGGAAACACCATATATTTT	CACYRVRHSGNTIYF	NA	15	TRBJ1-3	TRBV30	NA
TGCGCCAGCAGTCAAGGGGGACAGGATCACTACGAGCAGTACTTC	CASSQGGQDHYEQYF	NA	15	TRBJ2-7	TRBV23-1	TRBD1
TGTGCCAGCAGTGAAGGGGGCGAAAAACTGTTTTTT	CASSEGGEKLFF	NA	12	TRBJ1-4	TRBV2	NA
TGTGCCAGCAGCGCAAGACAGGGCGGCTATGGCTACACCTTC	CASSARQGGYGYTF	NA	14	TRBJ1-2	TRBV11-2	TRBD1
TGTGCCAGCAGTATCGGCACAGATACGCAGTATTTT	CASSIGTDTQYF	NA	12	TRBJ2-3	TRBV11-3	NA
TGTGCCAGCACCGCCGGGGGGGCGCCGGAAGAGACCCAGTACTTC	CASTAGGAPEETQYF	NA	15	TRBJ2-5	TRBV9	TRBD2
TGTGCTAGCAGCCCGGACAGGGGATCCTCCTACGAGCAGTACTTC	CASSPDRGSSYEQYF	NA	15	TRBJ2-7	TRBV7-7	TRBD1
TGTGCCAGCAGCATCAAGGGGGTCTCAGGTCAGCCCCAGCATTTT	CASSIKGVSGQPQHF	few	15	TRBJ1-5	TRBV27	NA
TGTGCCAGCAGCCAGGCCGGGACAGGGACGAGGGGTCAGCCCCAGCATTTT	CASSQAGTGTRGQPQHF	NA	17	TRBJ1-5	TRBV3-1/TRBV3-2	TRBD1
TGTGCCAGCAGTCGGGACAGTAGAAACACCATATATTTT	CASSRDSRNTIYF	NA	13	TRBJ1-3	TRBV12-3/TRBV12-4	TRBD1
TGTGCCTGGAGTTTGTCGTACAATGAGCAGTTCTTC	CAWSLSYNEQFF	NA	12	TRBJ2-1	TRBV30	NA
TGTGCCAGCACCCGGCAGGGTGGCAATGAGCAGTTCTTC	CASTRQGGNEQFF	NA	13	TRBJ2-1	TRBV25-1	NA
TGCGCCAGCAGGCTCGGTAGGGGGGGTAGCGGGGAGCTGTTTTTT	CASRLGRGGSGELFF	NA	15	TRBJ2-2	TRBV10-2	NA
TGTGCCAGCAGTCGGACAGCTTCTAACTATGGCTACACCTTC	CASSRTASNYGYTF	NA	14	TRBJ1-2	TRBV6-5	NA
TGTGCCAGCAGACCCCTAGCGGGCCAAGAGACCCAGTACTTC	CASRPLAGQETQYF	NA	14	TRBJ2-5	TRBV27	TRBD2
TGTGCCAGCAGCTTAGGGGCCCGTAACACCGGGGAGCTGTTTTTT	CASSLGARNTGELFF	NA	15	TRBJ2-2	TRBV11-2	NA
TGTGCCAGTAAAGGGGGCCTTAAGAACACTGAAGCTTTCTTT	CASKGGLKNTEAFF	NA	14	TRBJ1-1	TRBV19	TRBD1
TGTGCCAGCAGCTTAGAGGACAGCGATAGGACTGAAGCTTTCTTT	CASSLEDSDRTEAFF	NA	15	TRBJ1-1	TRBV11-1	NA
TGTGCCAGCAGCGTAGAGGGAGGGGACTACCAAGAGACCCAGTACTTC	CASSVEGGDYQETQYF	NA	16	TRBJ2-5	TRBV9	TRBD2
TGTGCCAGCAGCCCCCTAGGTGCTATGCAAGAGACCCAGTACTTC	CASSPLGAMQETQYF	NA	15	TRBJ2-5	TRBV11-1	NA
TGTGCCAGCAGCCAAGATTCTAGCAGGTTACATGAGCAGTTCTTC	CASSQDSSRLHEQFF	NA	15	TRBJ2-1	TRBV14	NA